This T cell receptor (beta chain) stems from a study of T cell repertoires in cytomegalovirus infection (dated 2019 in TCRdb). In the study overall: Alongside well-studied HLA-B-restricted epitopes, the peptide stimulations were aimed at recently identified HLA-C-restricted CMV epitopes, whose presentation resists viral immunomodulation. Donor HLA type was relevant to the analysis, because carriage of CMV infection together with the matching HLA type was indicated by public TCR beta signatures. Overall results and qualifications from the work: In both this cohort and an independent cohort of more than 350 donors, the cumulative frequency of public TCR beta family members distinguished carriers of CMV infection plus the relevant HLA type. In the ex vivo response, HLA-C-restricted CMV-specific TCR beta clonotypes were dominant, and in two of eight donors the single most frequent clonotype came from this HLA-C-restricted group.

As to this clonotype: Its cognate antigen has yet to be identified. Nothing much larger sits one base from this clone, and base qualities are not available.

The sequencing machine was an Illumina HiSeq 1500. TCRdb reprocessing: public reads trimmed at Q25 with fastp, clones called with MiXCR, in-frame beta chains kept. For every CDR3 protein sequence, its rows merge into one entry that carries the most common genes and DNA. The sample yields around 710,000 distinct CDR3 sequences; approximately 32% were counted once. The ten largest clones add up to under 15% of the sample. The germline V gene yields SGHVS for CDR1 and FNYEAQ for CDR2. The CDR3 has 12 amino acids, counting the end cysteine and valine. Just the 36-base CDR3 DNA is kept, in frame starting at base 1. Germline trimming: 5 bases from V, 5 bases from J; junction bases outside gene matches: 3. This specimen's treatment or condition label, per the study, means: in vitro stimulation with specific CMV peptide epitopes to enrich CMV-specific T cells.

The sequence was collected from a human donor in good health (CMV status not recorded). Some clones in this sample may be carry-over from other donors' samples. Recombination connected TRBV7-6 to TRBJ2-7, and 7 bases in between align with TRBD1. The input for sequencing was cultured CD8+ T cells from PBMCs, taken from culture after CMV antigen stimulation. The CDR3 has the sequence CASSRQGDEQYV. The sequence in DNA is TGTGCCAGCAGCCGACAGGGTGACGAGCAGTACGTC.